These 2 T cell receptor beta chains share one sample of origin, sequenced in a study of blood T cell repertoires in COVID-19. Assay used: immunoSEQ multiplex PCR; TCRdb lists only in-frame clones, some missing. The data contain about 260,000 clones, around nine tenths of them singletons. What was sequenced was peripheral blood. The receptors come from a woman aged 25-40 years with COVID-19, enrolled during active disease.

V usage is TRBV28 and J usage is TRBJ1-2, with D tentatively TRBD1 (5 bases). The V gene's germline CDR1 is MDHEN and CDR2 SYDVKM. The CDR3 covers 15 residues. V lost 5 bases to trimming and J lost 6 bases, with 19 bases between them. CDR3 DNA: TGTGCCAGCAGTACGCGGGTCGGGGGAAGGAATGGCTACACCTTC. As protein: CASSTRVGGRNGYTF.

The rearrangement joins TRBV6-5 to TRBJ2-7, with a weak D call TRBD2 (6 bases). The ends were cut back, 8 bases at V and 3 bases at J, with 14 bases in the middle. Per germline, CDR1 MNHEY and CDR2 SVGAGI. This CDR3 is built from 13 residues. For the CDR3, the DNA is TGTGCCAGCTCCCCTAGCGTACTCTACGAGCAGTACTTC. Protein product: CASSPSVLYEQYF.